The clone carrying this TCR beta chain was detected ten times or more. Its antigen is not identified. Trimming took off 5 bases at V and 6 bases at J, with 14 bases between the two ends. The CDR3 is made up of 15 amino acids. Germline V gives CDR1 MNHNS, CDR2 SASEGT. This sample was included in a study of T cell repertoires in cytomegalovirus infection. Study results and limitations: The ex vivo response was dominated by HLA-C-restricted CMV-specific TCR beta clonotypes.

TCRdb re-called the reads through MiXCR, storing one row per CDR3 protein. The repertoire holds approximately 490,000 distinct CDR3 sequences, over 9% seen once, with roughly a tenth in the top ten. Specimen: PBMCs. The rearrangement joins TRBV6-1 to TRBJ1-6; the D gene is possibly TRBD1 (6 bases). This TCR was recovered from a human donor in good health (CMV status not recorded). Some clones in this sample may be carry-over from other donors' samples. CDR3 protein: CASSSPTGSNSPLHF. DNA for the CDR3: TGTGCCAGCAGTTCCCCAACAGGGAGTAATTCACCCCTCCACTTT.